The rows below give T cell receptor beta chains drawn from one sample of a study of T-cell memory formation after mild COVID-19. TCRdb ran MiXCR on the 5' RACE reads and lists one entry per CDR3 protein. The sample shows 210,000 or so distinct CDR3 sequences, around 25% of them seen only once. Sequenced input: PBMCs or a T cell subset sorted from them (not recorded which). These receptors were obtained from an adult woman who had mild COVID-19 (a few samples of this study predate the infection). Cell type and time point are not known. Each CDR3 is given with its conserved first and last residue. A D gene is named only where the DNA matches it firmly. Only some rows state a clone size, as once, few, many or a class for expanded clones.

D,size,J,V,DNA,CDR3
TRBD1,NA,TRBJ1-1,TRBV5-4,TGTGCCAGCAGCTTGGACAGGGGGCCCACTGAAGCTTTCTTT,CASSLDRGPTEAFF
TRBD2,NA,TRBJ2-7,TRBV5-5,TGTGCCAGCAGCTCGGCGGGGGGGTTAGTGTACGAGCAGTACTTC,CASSSAGGLVYEQYF
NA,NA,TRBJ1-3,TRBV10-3,TGTGCCATCAGTCCTGAGGTTACTGGAAACACCATATATTTT,CAISPEVTGNTIYF
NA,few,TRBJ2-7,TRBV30,TGTGCCTGGTCTACGTCCGCCTACGAGCAGTACTTC,CAWSTSAYEQYF
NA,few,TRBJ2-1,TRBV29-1,TGCAGCGTTGAAGATCCGGAAGGGTACAATGAGCAGTTCTTC,CSVEDPEGYNEQFF
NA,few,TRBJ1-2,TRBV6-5,TGTGCCAGCAGTTACTCATCGTACTATGGCTACACCTTC,CASSYSSYYGYTF
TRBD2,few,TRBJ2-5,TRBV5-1,TGCGCCAGCAGCTTGCGAGGGACTAGCGGTGAGACCCAGTACTTC,CASSLRGTSGETQYF
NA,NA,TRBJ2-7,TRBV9,TGTGCCAGCAGCGTAGATCTTGGGCCGGAGCAGTACTTC,CASSVDLGPEQYF
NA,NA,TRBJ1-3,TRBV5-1,TGCGCCAGCAGCTTGCAGGGATCAGACGCTGGAAACACCATATATTTT,CASSLQGSDAGNTIYF
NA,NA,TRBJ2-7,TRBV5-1,TGCGCCAGCAGCTTGGCCTCCCCCTCCGAGCAGTACTTC,CASSLASPSEQYF
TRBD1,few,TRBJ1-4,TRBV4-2,TGTGCCAGCAGCCAAGATAATGGGACAGGGAGGAAAAAACTGTTTTTT,CASSQDNGTGRKKLFF
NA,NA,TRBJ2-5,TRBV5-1,TGCGCCAGCAGCTTGGGGCGGAACCAAGAGACCCAGTACTTC,CASSLGRNQETQYF
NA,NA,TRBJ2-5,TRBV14,TGTGCCAGCAGCCAGACAAATCGCGGGGGCCCGGGGGACCAGTACTTC,CASSQTNRGGPGDQYF
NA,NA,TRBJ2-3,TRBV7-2,TGTGCCAGCAGCCTCCAAGGATTACTTCAGTATTTT,CASSLQGLLQYF
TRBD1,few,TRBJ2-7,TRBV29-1,TGCAGCGGCGCCGGGACAGGGCCATCCTACGAGCAGTACTTC,CSGAGTGPSYEQYF
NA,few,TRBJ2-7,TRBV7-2,TGTGCCAGCAGCTTATTTACAGAGTGGCGTTACGAGCAGTACTTC,CASSLFTEWRYEQYF
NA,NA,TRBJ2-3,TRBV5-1,TGCGCCAGCAGCCTGGGATGGGGGGACGGTACAGATACGCAGTATTTT,CASSLGWGDGTDTQYF
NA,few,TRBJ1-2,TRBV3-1,TGTGCCAGCAGTCCACAGGGTGGCTACTATGGCTACACCTTC,CASSPQGGYYGYTF
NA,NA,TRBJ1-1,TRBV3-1,TGTGCCAGCAGCCTCCCTGGACCAGTCCCTGAAGCTTTCTTT,CASSLPGPVPEAFF
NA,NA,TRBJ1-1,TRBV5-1,TGCGCCAGCAGCTTGGATTCGCAGGGGAGCACTGAAGCTTTCTTT,CASSLDSQGSTEAFF
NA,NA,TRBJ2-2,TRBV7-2,TGTGCCAGCAGCCGGACTAATGGGATGACCGGGGAGCTGTTTTTT,CASSRTNGMTGELFF
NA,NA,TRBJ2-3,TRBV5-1,TGCGCCAGCAGCTCCCACGGGGGAAGTAGCACAGATACGCAGTATTTT,CASSSHGGSSTDTQYF
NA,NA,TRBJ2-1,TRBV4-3,TGCGCCAGCAGCCGCATAGCCGGGGAGACAGTATCCTACAATGAGCAGTTCTTC,CASSRIAGETVSYNEQFF
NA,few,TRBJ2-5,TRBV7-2,TGTGCCAGCAGCACTTCGGCCCTCCAAGAGACCCAGTACTTC,CASSTSALQETQYF
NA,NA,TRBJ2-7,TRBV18,TGTGCCAGCTCACCAAGGACGGACGAGCAGTACTTC,CASSPRTDEQYF
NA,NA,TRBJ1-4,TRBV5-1,TGCGCCAGCAGCTTGGAAGGACAGAGAAGTGAAAAACTGTTTTTT,CASSLEGQRSEKLFF
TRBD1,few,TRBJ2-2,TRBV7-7,TGTGCTAGCAGCACCCGACAGGGGCGGGACACCGGGGAGCTGTTTTTT,CASSTRQGRDTGELFF
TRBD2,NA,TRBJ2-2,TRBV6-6,TGTGCCACCACACCCGGGAGGACCACCGGGGAGCTGTTTTTT,CATTPGRTTGELFF
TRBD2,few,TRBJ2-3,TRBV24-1,TGTGCCACCAGTGAAACTAGCGCGGCAGATACGCAGTATTTT,CATSETSAADTQYF
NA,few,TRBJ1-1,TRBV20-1,TGCAGTGCTAGTCCCCGGAACACTGAAGCTTTCTTT,CSASPRNTEAFF
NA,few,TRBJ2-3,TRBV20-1,TGCAGTGCTGGGGGGTTGGATACGCAGTATTTT,CSAGGLDTQYF
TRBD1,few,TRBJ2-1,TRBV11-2,TGTGCCAGCAGCTTAGATGGGACAGGGGTATACAATGAGCAGTTCTTC,CASSLDGTGVYNEQFF
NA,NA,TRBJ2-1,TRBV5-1,TGCGCCAGCCAGGGGTACTACCCCGGCGATGAGCAGTTCTTC,CASQGYYPGDEQFF
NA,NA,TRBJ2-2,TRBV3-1,TGTGCCAGCAGCCAAGATCGAGGAGCGAACACCGGGGAGCTGTTTTTT,CASSQDRGANTGELFF
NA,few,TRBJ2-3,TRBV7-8,TGTGCCAGCAGCCCTCGGGGGGCGAAAGATACGCAGTATTTT,CASSPRGAKDTQYF
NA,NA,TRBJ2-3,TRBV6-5,TGTGCCAGCAGCCGTCGGACCGGAACAGATACGCAGTATTTT,CASSRRTGTDTQYF
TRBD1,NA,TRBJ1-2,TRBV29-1,TGCAGCGGAGGACAGGCACCTAACTATGGCTACACCTTC,CSGGQAPNYGYTF